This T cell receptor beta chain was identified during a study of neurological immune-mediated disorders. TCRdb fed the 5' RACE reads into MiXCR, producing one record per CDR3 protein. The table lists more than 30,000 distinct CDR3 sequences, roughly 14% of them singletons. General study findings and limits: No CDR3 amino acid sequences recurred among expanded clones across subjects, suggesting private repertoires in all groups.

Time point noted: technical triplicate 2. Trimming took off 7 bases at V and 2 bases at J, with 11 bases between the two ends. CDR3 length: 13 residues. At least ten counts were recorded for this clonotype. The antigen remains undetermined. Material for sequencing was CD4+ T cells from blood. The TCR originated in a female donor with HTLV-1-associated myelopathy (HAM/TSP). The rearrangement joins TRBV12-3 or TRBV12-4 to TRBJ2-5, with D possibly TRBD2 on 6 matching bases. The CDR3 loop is CASKPGVQETQYF. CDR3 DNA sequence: TGTGCCAGCAAGCCGGGAGTGCAAGAGACCCAGTACTTC.